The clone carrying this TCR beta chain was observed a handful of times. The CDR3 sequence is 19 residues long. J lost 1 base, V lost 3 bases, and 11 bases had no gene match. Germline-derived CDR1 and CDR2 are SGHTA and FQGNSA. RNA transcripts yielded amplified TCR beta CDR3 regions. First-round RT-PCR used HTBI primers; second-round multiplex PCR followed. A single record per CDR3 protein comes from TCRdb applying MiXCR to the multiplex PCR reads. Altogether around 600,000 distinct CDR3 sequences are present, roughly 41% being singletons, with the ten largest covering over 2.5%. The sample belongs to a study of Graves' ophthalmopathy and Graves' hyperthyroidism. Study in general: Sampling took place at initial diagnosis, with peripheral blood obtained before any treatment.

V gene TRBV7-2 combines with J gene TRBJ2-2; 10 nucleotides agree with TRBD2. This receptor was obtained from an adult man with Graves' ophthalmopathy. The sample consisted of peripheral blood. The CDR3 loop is CASSFDVRAGGMNTGELFF. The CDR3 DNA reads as TGTGCCAGCAGCTTCGATGTTCGAGCGGGGGGGATGAACACCGGGGAGCTGTTTTTT.